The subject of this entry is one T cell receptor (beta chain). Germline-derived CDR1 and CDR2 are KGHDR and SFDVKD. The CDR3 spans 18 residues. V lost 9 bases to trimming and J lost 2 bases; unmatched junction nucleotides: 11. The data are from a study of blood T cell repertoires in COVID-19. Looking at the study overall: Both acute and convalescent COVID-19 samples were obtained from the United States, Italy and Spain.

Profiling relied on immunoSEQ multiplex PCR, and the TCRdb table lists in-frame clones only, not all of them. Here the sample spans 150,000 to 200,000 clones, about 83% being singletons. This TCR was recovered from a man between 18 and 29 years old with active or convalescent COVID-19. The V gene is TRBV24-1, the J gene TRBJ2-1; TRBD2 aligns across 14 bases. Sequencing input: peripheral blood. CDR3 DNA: TGTGCCACCGGAGGGACTAGCGGGAGTTGGGAGCCCTACAATGAGCAGTTCTTC. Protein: CATGGTSGSWEPYNEQFF.